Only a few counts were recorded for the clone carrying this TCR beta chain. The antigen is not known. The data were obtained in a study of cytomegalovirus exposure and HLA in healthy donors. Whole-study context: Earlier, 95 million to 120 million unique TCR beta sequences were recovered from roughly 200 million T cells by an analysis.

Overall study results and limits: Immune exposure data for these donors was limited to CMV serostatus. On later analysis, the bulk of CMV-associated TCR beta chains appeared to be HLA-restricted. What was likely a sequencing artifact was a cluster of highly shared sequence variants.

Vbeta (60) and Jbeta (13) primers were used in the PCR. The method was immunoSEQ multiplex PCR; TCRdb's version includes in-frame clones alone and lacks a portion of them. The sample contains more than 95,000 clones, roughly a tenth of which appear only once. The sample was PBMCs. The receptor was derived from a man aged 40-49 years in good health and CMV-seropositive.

The CDR3 protein is CASSLGRVAEQYF. Here the CDR3 DNA reads TGTGCCAGCAGCTTAGGTCGGGTCGCCGAGCAGTACTTC. The rearrangement links TRBV11-3 to TRBJ2-7; D uncertain. CDR3 size: 13 residues. Trimming shortened V by 1 base and J by 6 bases, and 10 bases separated the two germline ends. Germline CDR1 is SGHNT and CDR2 is YENEEA. The full variable domain, completed using reference TRBV11-3 and TRBJ2-7, is EAGVVQSPRYKIIEKKQPVAFWCNPISGHNTLYWYLQNLGQGPELLIRYENEEAVDDSQLPKDRFSAERLKGVDSTLKIQPAELGDSAVYLCASSLGRVAEQYFGPGTRLTVT.